One and the same sample provided the 14 T cell receptor beta chains below, sequenced in a study of OX40 agonist ivuxolimab in advanced cancers. Profiled with immunoSEQ multiplex PCR; TCRdb holds only in-frame clones, not every one. The table records around 35,000 clones, about 90% of them present only once. The sample in question was CD4+ or CD8+ T cells sorted from blood, obtained in a trial of the OX40 agonist ivuxolimab. The receptors come from an adult with an advanced solid tumor such as melanoma, head and neck, liver or kidney cancer.

The chain combines TRBV11-2 with TRBJ2-7, with TRBD2 matching 9 bases. Trimming took 5 bases from V and 4 from J; bases not matched to a gene: 3. Germline CDR1 and CDR2: SGHAT and FQNNGV. CDR3 size: 13 residues. The CDR3 DNA reads TGTGCCAGCAGCCCGACTAGCGGATACGAGCAGTACTTC. Its translation: CASSPTSGYEQYF.

The chain combines TRBV9 with TRBJ1-5; D is ambiguous. Trimming pared 0 bases from V and 2 bases from J, leaving 6 bases between. There are 14 residues in the CDR3. Germline loops: CDR1 SGDLS, CDR2 YYNGEE. CDR3 residues: CASSVGSGNQPQHF. CDR3 coding DNA: TGTGCCAGCAGCGTAGGGTCCGGCAATCAGCCCCAGCATTTT.

The chain is built from TRBV5-1 and TRBJ2-7, with 7 bases identical to TRBD2. CDR3 length: 14 residues. Trimming took 0 bases from V and 3 from J; bases not matched to a gene: 3. The germline V gene has CDR1 SGHRS and CDR2 YFSETQ. The CDR3, as DNA: TGCGCCAGCAGCTTGGATGGCGGGGGCTACGAGCAGTACTTC. It yields the protein CASSLDGGGYEQYF.

The genes are TRBV27 and TRBJ2-1; D is ambiguous. This CDR3 region has 13 residues. Trimming cost V 4 bases and J 9 bases, with 13 bases left between them. Germline values: CDR1 MNHEY, CDR2 SMNVEV (reference sequence). The DNA for the CDR3 is TGTGCCAGCAGTTATACAGCCTCGGGTGAGCAGTTCTTC. Its protein product is CASSYTASGEQFF.

The table lists this clone with a few counts. The chain joins TRBV19 to TRBJ2-1; D may be TRBD1 (5 bases). The V gene's germline CDR1 is LNHDA and CDR2 SQIVND (reference sequence). This CDR3 contains 15 residues. Trimming shortened V by 2 bases and J by 8 bases, and 16 bases separated the two germline ends. This CDR3 reads CASSIRGYVSDEQFF. The DNA for the CDR3 is TGTGCCAGTAGTATAAGGGGTTATGTCAGCGATGAGCAGTTCTTC.

This rearrangement joins TRBV5-3 to TRBJ2-5, with 10 bases that match TRBD1. The end of the DNA fits TRBJ2-7 better, so the J call may be wrong. TRBV5-3 is marked as an open reading frame, function uncertain. This CDR3 has 14 residues. Here the CDR3 reads CARSDRGPRYEQYF. CDR3 DNA sequence: TGTGCCAGAAGCGACAGGGGGCCGCGATACGAGCAGTACTTC.

The rearrangement uses TRBV11-2 and TRBJ1-1, with D tentatively TRBD1 (5 bases). With 1 base removed from V and 4 bases from J, the gap between germline ends came to 7 bases. The CDR3 is 13 amino acids. The germline gives CDR1 SGHAT, CDR2 FQNNGV. The CDR3 region is CASSLVGGTEAFF. The CDR3, as DNA: TGTGCCAGCAGCTTAGTTGGGGGCACTGAAGCTTTCTTT.

The chain carries TRBV6-5 and TRBJ2-5; tentatively, D is TRBD2 (5 bases). The germline V and J ends were trimmed by 2 bases and 1 base, with 14 bases remaining between them. In germline, CDR1 is MNHEY, CDR2 SVGAGI. The CDR3 contains 16 residues. The CDR3 coding sequence is TGTGCCAGCAGTTACGCAGGACTCGCGGTCCAAGAGACCCAGTACTTC. It codes for CASSYAGLAVQETQYF.

This clone is medium-sized. The chain joins TRBV6-4 to TRBJ2-1; the match to TRBD2 covers 7 bases. The J segment lost 5 bases and the V segment lost 3 bases, leaving 1 base of the junction unmatched. Germline CDR1 and CDR2: MRHNA and SNTAGT. The CDR3 has 13 amino acids. CDR3 sequence (DNA): TGTGCCAGCAGTGAGCGGGAGAACAATGAGCAGTTCTTC. Translating it yields CASSERENNEQFF.

This chain joins TRBV18 and TRBJ2-1; 14 bases agree with TRBD2. CDR3 length: 16 amino acids. The V and J ends lost 6 bases and 4 bases, in that order; junction bases with no gene match: 5. Germline V gene lookup returns CDR1 KGHSH and CDR2 LQKENI. The CDR3 coding sequence is TGTGCCAGCTCCCCGACTAGCGGGAGGGAGTACAATGAGCAGTTCTTC. It specifies CASSPTSGREYNEQFF. Drawing the rest from reference TRBV18 and TRBJ2-1, the complete variable domain is NAGVMQNPRHLVRRRGQEARLRCSPMKGHSHVYWYRQLPEEGLKFMVYLQKENIIDESGMPKERFSAEFPKEGPSILRIQQVVRGDSAAYFCASSPTSGREYNEQFFGPGTRLTVL.

The chain employs TRBV7-9 and TRBJ2-7; 9 nucleotides match TRBD1. The CDR3 length is 15 residues. Germline lookup yields CDR1 SEHNR and CDR2 FQNEAQ (reference sequence). V shed 1 base, J shed 0 bases, and the junction held 1 base outside the gene matches. The CDR3: CASSLEQGASYEQYF. CDR3 DNA: TGTGCCAGCAGCTTAGAACAGGGGGCCTCCTACGAGCAGTACTTC.

The J gene is TRBJ2-5, the V gene TRBV9; a possible D gene is TRBD1 (5 bases). Trimming took 3 bases from V and 1 from J, leaving 13 bases between them. This CDR3 region has 15 residues. Per the germline V gene, CDR1 is SGDLS and CDR2 is YYNGEE. CDR3 DNA sequence: TGTGCCAGCAGCGGTGACAGAGACTCCCAAGAGACCCAGTACTTC. It encodes CASSGDRDSQETQYF. The whole variable domain, remainder taken from reference TRBV9 and TRBJ2-5, is DSGVTQTPKHLITATGQRVTLRCSPRSGDLSVYWYQQSLDQGLQFLIQYYNGEERAKGNILERFSAQQFPDLHSELNLSSLELGDSALYFCASSGDRDSQETQYFGPGTRLLVL.

The chain uses TRBV4-3 and TRBJ1-5; no definite D call. V was clipped by 1 base and J by 7 bases, with 11 bases between them. The germline CDR1 and CDR2 sequences are LGHNA and YSLEER. This CDR3 is built from 14 residues. The CDR3 loop reads CASSQVRGVQPQHF. Here the CDR3 DNA reads TGCGCCAGCAGCCAAGTCCGGGGTGTGCAGCCCCAGCATTTT.

This clone showed up just once. The J gene is TRBJ2-1, the V gene TRBV5-4; unclear D gene. V was pared by 1 base and J by 9 bases, with 5 bases between. The germline CDR1 and CDR2 sequences are SGHNT and YYREEE (reference sequence). CDR3 length: 11 amino acids. The chain's CDR3 is CASSLLSEQFF. CDR3 nucleotide sequence: TGTGCCAGCAGCTTGCTCAGTGAGCAGTTCTTC.